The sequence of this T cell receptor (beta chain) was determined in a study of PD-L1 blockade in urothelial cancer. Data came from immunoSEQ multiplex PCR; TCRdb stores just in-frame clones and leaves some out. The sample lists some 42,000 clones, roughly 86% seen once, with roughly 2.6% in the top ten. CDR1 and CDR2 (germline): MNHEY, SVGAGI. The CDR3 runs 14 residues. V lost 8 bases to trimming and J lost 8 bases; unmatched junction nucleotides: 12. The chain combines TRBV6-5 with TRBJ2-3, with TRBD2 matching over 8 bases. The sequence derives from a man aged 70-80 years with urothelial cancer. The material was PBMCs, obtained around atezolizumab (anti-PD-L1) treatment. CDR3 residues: CASRGERELGTQYF. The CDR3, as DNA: TGTGCCAGCCGAGGGGAGCGGGAGTTAGGTACGCAGTATTTT.